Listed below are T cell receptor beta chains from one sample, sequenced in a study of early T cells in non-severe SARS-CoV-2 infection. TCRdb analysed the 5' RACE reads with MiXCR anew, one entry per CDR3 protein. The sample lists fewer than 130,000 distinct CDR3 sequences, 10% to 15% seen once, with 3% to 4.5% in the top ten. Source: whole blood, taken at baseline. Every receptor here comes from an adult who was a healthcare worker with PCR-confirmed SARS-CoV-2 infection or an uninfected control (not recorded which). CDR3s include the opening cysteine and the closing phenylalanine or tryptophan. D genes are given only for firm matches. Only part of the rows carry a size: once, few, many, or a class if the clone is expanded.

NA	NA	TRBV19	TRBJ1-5	TGTGCCAGTAGTAGTGGCAATCAGCCCCAGCATTTT	CASSSGNQPQHF
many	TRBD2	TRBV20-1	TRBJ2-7	TGCAGTGCTAGTCCTAGCGGGAGGTACGAGCAGTACTTC	CSASPSGRYEQYF
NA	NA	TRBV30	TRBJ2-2	TGTGCCTGGAGTGGGTTCCAGAACACCGGGGAGCTGTTTTTT	CAWSGFQNTGELFF
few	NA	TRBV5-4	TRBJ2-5	TGTGCCAGCAGCTTGGGGGGTAATAGAGGAGAGACCCAGTACTTC	CASSLGGNRGETQYF
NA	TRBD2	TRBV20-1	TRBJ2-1	TGCAGTGCTACCCGGGGACTAGCGGGACACAATGAGCAGTTCTTC	CSATRGLAGHNEQFF
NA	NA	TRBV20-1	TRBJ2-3	TGCAGTGCTAGTAGACCACCTCGCACAGATACGCAGTATTTT	CSASRPPRTDTQYF
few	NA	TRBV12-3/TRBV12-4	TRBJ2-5	TGTGCCAGCAGTTTAGGGAGGGGATTGGTAGAGACCCAGTACTTC	CASSLGRGLVETQYF
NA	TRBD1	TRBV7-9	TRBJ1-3	TGTGCCAGCAACAGTATATGGGGACAGGGGCCAACCAACTCTGGAAACACCATATATTTT	CASNSIWGQGPTNSGNTIYF
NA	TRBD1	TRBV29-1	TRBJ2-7	TGCAGCGTCGCGACAGGGGACTACGAGCAGTACTTC	CSVATGDYEQYF
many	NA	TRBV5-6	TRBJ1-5	TGTGCCAGCAGCTTGGGGCCGGGAGAACAGCCCCAGCATTTT	CASSLGPGEQPQHF
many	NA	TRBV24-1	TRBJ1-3	TGTGCCACCAGTACCATCCTACAGAACTCTGGAAACACCATATATTTT	CATSTILQNSGNTIYF
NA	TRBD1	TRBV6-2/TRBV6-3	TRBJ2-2	TGTGCCAGCAGTTACATCTTTACCCGGGACAGGTGGGGGACGAACACCGGGGAGCTGTTTTTT	CASSYIFTRDRWGTNTGELFF
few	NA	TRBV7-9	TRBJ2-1	TGTGCCAGCAGCAAAGACAGTCTCAATGAGCAGTTCTTC	CASSKDSLNEQFF
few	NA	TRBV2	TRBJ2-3	TGTGCCAGCAGTGAAGACAGGGGCACAGATACGCAGTATTTT	CASSEDRGTDTQYF
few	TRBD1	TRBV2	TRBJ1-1	TGTGCCATGGACAGGGTGGACACTGAAGCTTTCTTT	CAMDRVDTEAFF
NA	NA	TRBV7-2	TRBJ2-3	TGTGCCAGCAGCCAGACTAGGGATACGCAGTATTTT	CASSQTRDTQYF
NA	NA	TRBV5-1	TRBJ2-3	TGCGCCAGCAGTGACTTCACAGATACGCAGTATTTT	CASSDFTDTQYF
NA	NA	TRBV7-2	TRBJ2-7	TGTGCCAGCAGCAACGCCGGGGGACCCTACGAGCAGTACTTC	CASSNAGGPYEQYF
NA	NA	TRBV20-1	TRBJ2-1	TGCAGTGCTAGAGCAGACTACAATGAGCAGTTCTTC	CSARADYNEQFF
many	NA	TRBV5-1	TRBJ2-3	TGCGCCAGCAGCCGGGACGGTAGCACAGATACGCAGTATTTT	CASSRDGSTDTQYF
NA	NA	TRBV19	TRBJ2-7	TGTGCCAGTAGTATGGTGAGGGAAGGAGACTACGAGCAGTACTTC	CASSMVREGDYEQYF
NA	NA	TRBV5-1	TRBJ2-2	TGCGCCAGCAGCCCTACCGGGGTTCCGAACACCGGGGAGCTGTTTTTT	CASSPTGVPNTGELFF
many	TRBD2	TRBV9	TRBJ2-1	TGTGCCAGCAGCGGGACTAGCGGGCGGTTTGGTGAGCAGTTCTTC	CASSGTSGRFGEQFF
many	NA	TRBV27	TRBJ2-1	TGTGCCAGCAGTTCGTACAAAACCGGCGATGAGCAGTTCTTC	CASSSYKTGDEQFF
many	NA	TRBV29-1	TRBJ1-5	TGCAGCGTTGCAATGGATCAGGGAGATCAGCCCCAGCATTTT	CSVAMDQGDQPQHF
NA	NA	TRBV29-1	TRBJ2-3	TGCAGCGTTCAGGATTTCACAGATACGCAGTATTTT	CSVQDFTDTQYF
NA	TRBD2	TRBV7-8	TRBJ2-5	TGTGCCAGCAGCTTAGGGGGTAGCGGGGGACAAGAGACCCAGTACTTC	CASSLGGSGGQETQYF
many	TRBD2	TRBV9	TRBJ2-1	TGTGCCAGCAGCGCCTCAACGTGGGGGACTAGCGGGAGTTTTGAGCAGTTCTTC	CASSASTWGTSGSFEQFF
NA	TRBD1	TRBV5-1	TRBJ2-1	TGCGCCAGCAGGGACAGGCCAGACAATGAGCAGTTCTTC	CASRDRPDNEQFF
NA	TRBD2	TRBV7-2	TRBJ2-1	TGTGCCAGCAGCTTCCGGTCACTAGCGGCCAATGAGCAGTTCTTC	CASSFRSLAANEQFF
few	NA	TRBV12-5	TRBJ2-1	TGTGCTAGTGGTTTGGGAGCAGATGAGCAGTTCTTC	CASGLGADEQFF
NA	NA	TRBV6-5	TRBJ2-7	TGTGCCAGTAATCGCGATCGGTCTGGGGCTACCTACGAGCAGTACTTC	CASNRDRSGATYEQYF
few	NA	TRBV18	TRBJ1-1	TGTGCCAGCTCACCTGACAACGTAAACACTGAAGCTTTCTTT	CASSPDNVNTEAFF
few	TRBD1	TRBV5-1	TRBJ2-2	TGCGCCAGCAGCGTTCGGGACAGCAACACCGGGGAGCTGTTTTTT	CASSVRDSNTGELFF
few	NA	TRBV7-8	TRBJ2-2	TGTGCCAGCAGCTTAGTGCAGGGAGGTCCCCGGAGGGCCACGAACACCGGGGAGCTGTTTTTT	CASSLVQGGPRRATNTGELFF
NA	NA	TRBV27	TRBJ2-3	TGTGCCAGCAGTCTACTACTAGGACTTGGGCCCCAGTCTACGCAGTATTTT	CASSLLLGLGPQSTQYF
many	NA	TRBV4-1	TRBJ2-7	TGCGCCAGCAGCCAAGTATTGGGGGCACCCAACTACGAGCAGTACTTC	CASSQVLGAPNYEQYF
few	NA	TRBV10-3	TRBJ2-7	TGTGCCATCGGACGACCGAACTACGAGCAGTACTTC	CAIGRPNYEQYF
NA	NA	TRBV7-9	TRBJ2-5	TGTGCCAGCAGCGTTGACTCGGACCAAGAGACCCAGTACTTC	CASSVDSDQETQYF
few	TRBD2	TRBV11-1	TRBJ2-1	TGTGCCAGCAGCTTAGAGGGGACTAGCGGGAGCCTCTACAATGAGCAGTTCTTC	CASSLEGTSGSLYNEQFF
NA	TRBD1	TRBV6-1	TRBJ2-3	TGTGCCAGCAGTGATGGGACAGGGCGATGGGGACTCACAGATACGCAGTATTTT	CASSDGTGRWGLTDTQYF
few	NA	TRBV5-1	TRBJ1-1	TGCGCCAGCAGCGGTTCAGCCTGGAACGGGGGCACTGAAGCTTTCTTT	CASSGSAWNGGTEAFF
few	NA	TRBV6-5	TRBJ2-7	TGTGCCAGCAGTTACTCAAGGGTAGGATACGAGCAGTACTTC	CASSYSRVGYEQYF
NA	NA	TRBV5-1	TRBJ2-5	TGCGCCAGCAGCCAGGTTTCTTCGGTCGAGACCCAGTACTTC	CASSQVSSVETQYF
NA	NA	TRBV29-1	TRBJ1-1	TGCAGCGTTGTACAGCTGGGCACTGAAGCTTTCTTT	CSVVQLGTEAFF
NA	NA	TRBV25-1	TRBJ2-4	TGTGCCAGCAGTGGGACCACGGGCGGCAGAAGTGTCCAAAACATTCAGTACTTC	CASSGTTGGRSVQNIQYF
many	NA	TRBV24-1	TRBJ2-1	TGTGCCACCAGTGATTCCCTCCGGCATGAGCAGTTCTTC	CATSDSLRHEQFF
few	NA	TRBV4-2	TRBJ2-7	TGTGCCAGCAGCCAAGATCGTAGAGAGCAGTACTTC	CASSQDRREQYF
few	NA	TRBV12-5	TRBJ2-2	TGTGCCATTCAACACGAGGGGTCAGGCACCGGGGAGCTGTTTTTT	CAIQHEGSGTGELFF